The subject of this entry is one T cell receptor (beta chain). Which antigen it targets is not known. There are no base qualities to consult, and no much larger clone falls within one base. There are 13 amino acids in the CDR3, from cysteine to phenylalanine inclusive. The kept DNA is CDR3 alone, 39 bases in frame from the first base. For CDR1 and CDR2, the germline V gene lists SGHAT and FQNNGV. V is clipped by 4 bases and J by 2 bases, and the sequence between their germline boundaries is 9 bases long. The data originate from a study of PD-1 blockade in mismatch repair-deficient tumors (dated by TCRdb to about 2017). Notes on the research overall: Between September 2013 and September 2016, roughly 84 consecutive patients with 12 mismatch repair-deficient cancer types, all previously treated and progressing, were enrolled in the trial. Deep sequencing of TCR CDR3 regions was used to track tumor-associated T cell clones in peripheral blood of patients responding to PD-1 blockade. Here is what the overall study found, with its caveats: Rapid expansion after pembrolizumab followed by contraction, generally before radiologic responses, was shown by tumor-resident clones, which were often undetectable in blood before treatment.

The library was made by the immunoSEQ multiplex PCR assay. As stored in TCRdb, this immuneACCESS dataset retains in-frame rearrangements with V and J assigned. A fraction of the clones does not appear; measured against another copy, unresolved V genes explain less than half of the discrepancy, and the remainder lacks a known reason. This sample has some 120,000 clones in its table, and about nine tenths of those were observed once. The ten largest clones take up 10% to 15% of the sample. For each enrolled patient, mismatch repair deficiency was established using either polymerase chain reaction or immunohistochemistry. TCR sequencing was carried out for three patients who responded to pembrolizumab therapy. In the phase II trial, pembrolizumab PD-1 blockade was tested prospectively in advanced mismatch repair-deficient cancers, no matter which tissue of origin the cancers came from. Peripheral blood T cell samples were gathered serially, both before PD-1 blockade started and at multiple time points afterward. Blood sampling times were reported as weeks after the first pembrolizumab dose.

Sequences were derived from peripheral blood, sampled 70 to 72 weeks after starting pembrolizumab. The sequence joins TRBV11-2 to TRBJ2-7; the D gene remains uncertain. The receptor was isolated from an adult with mismatch repair-deficient cancer. The DNA is as follows: TGTGCCAGCAGCTCGACGCTGGCCTACGAGCAGTACTTC. Its amino acids are CASSSTLAYEQYF.